Below, one T cell receptor (beta chain) is given with its context. A second PCR, run for roughly 7 to 11 cycles, used a sample-barcoded 5' primer plus a J-beta primer mix. TCRdb independently ran MiXCR on the 5' RACE reads; one entry per CDR3 protein. The sample lists roughly 1,700,000 distinct CDR3 sequences; about 28% were seen once. These data belong to a study of blood T cells in healthy people across ages. Germline CDR1 reads MNHEY; CDR2 reads SVGEGT. The CDR3 sequence is 13 residues long. This chain joins TRBV6-2 or TRBV6-3 and TRBJ2-4; D possibly matches TRBD1 or TRBD2 (6 bases each). The DNA matches TRBJ2-7 better at its end, which makes the J call doubtful. Material for sequencing was blood. The TCR sequence derives from a woman under 40 in good health. CDR3 coding DNA: TGTGCCAGCCATGAGGCGGGACACTACGAGCAGTACTTC. Translated: CASHEAGHYEQYF.